Listed below are T cell receptor beta chains from one sample, sequenced in a study of cytomegalovirus exposure and HLA in healthy donors. Repertoires were generated with immunoSEQ multiplex PCR, while TCRdb's copy carries only in-frame clones and drops some. The table shows roughly 100,000 clones, with around three quarters occurring only once. The specimen was PBMCs. These receptors all stem from a woman between 35 and 50 years old in good health and CMV-seronegative. Each CDR3 is given with its conserved first and last residue. The D gene is left open where the match is weak. Expanded clones are given a class, and other clones once, few, many or no size at all.

D gene	clone size	CDR3 length	V gene	J gene	CDR3 DNA	CDR3 protein
TRBD2	-	16	TRBV4-2	TRBJ2-2	TGTGCCAGCAGCCAGGGACTAGCGGGAGTTGGAGGGGAGCTGTTTTTT	CASSQGLAGVGGELFF
-	-	16	TRBV28	TRBJ2-7	TGTGCCAGCGGCCCCCGGATGGCAGGATACTCCTACGAGCAGTACTTC	CASGPRMAGYSYEQYF
TRBD1	-	16	TRBV7-2	TRBJ2-1	TGTGCCAGCAGCCCCTCGCGGGACAGGCGATACAATGAGCAGTTCTTC	CASSPSRDRRYNEQFF
-	-	13	TRBV7-2	TRBJ1-1	TGTGCCAGCAGCTTAGACAAGAACACTGAAGCTTTCTTT	CASSLDKNTEAFF
-	few	15	TRBV25-1	TRBJ1-5	TGTGCCAGCAGACTAGGGACAATCCAAGATCAGCCCCAGCATTTT	CASRLGTIQDQPQHF
TRBD1	-	16	TRBV28	TRBJ2-5	TGTGCCAGCAGTTTACGGGGGACAGGGAGGTTAGAGACCCAGTACTTC	CASSLRGTGRLETQYF
-	-	15	TRBV2	TRBJ2-6	TGTGCCAGCAGTGATTCGGGGTCTGGGGCCAACGTCCTGACTTTC	CASSDSGSGANVLTF
TRBD2	few	13	TRBV28	TRBJ2-1	TGTGCCAGCACGGAGGGAGGGTACAATGAGCAGTTCTTC	CASTEGGYNEQFF
TRBD1	-	17	TRBV27	TRBJ1-6	TGTGCCAGCGGGGTACAGGGGGCTTTTGACTATAATTCACCCCTCCACTTT	CASGVQGAFDYNSPLHF
-	-	14	TRBV21-1	TRBJ1-5	TGTGCCAGCAGCAAAGACAGACACAATCAGCCCCAGCATTTT	CASSKDRHNQPQHF
TRBD1	-	16	TRBV5-4	TRBJ1-3	TGTGCCAGCAGCACCCGACAGGGGGCGACTGGAAACACCATATATTTT	CASSTRQGATGNTIYF
-	-	18	TRBV27	TRBJ2-2	TGTGCCAGCAGTCCCCGGGACACAGCTGGGGTAAACACCGGGGAGCTGTTTTTT	CASSPRDTAGVNTGELFF
TRBD1	-	15	TRBV27	TRBJ1-1	TGTGCCAGCAGTCGTAACAGGGGGCTGGGAACTGAAGCTTTCTTT	CASSRNRGLGTEAFF
-	few	14	TRBV9	TRBJ1-4	TGTGCCAGCAGCACCGGGAACTTCCAAGAAAAACTGTTTTTT	CASSTGNFQEKLFF
-	-	13	TRBV18	TRBJ1-2	TGTGCCAGCTCACTCGGACAACGGTATGGCTACACCTTC	CASSLGQRYGYTF
TRBD1	-	14	TRBV19	TRBJ2-1	TGTGCCAGCCGAGACAGGGGTAGGGACAATGAGCAGTTCTTC	CASRDRGRDNEQFF
TRBD2	-	17	TRBV7-6	TRBJ2-5	TGTGCCAGCAGCTTAGGATTAGCGGGTGGAACCAAAGGGACCCAGTACTTC	CASSLGLAGGTKGTQYF
-	-	14	TRBV5-6	TRBJ1-5	TGTGCCAGCAGCCTCTTCTTGGAGAATCAGCCCCAGCATTTT	CASSLFLENQPQHF
TRBD1	-	14	TRBV2	TRBJ2-7	TGTGCCAGCAATCAACAGGGGGCGGTGTACGAGCAGTACTTC	CASNQQGAVYEQYF
-	-	14	TRBV12-1	TRBJ2-3	TGTGCCAGCAGCTTTGACAGGGCCACAGATACGCAGTATTTT	CASSFDRATDTQYF
-	-	12	TRBV30	TRBJ1-3	TGTGCCTGGGGAGGGGATGGAAACACCATATATTTT	CAWGGDGNTIYF
-	-	11	TRBV6-1	TRBJ2-5	TGTGCCAGCAGTGAGTCGGGGGAGCAGTACTTC	CASSESGEQYF
TRBD2	-	15	TRBV5-1	TRBJ2-5	TGCGCCAGCAGCTTGGGGCTAGCGGGAGGGGAGACCCAGTACTTC	CASSLGLAGGETQYF
TRBD1	-	20	TRBV10-3	TRBJ2-6	TGTGCCATCAGTGAGTCCCAACCCGGACAGGCTGCCTCCGGGGCCAACGTCCTGACTTTC	CAISESQPGQAASGANVLTF
-	-	15	TRBV5-1	TRBJ1-2	TGCGCCAGCAGCTTGGGAGTATCGGGGGACGGGGGCTACACCTTC	CASSLGVSGDGGYTF
TRBD2	-	16	TRBV15	TRBJ2-1	TGTGCCACCAGCTTCCTAGCGGGGGCCCTAGGTAATGAGCAGTTCTTC	CATSFLAGALGNEQFF
TRBD1	-	15	TRBV6-1	TRBJ2-7	TGTGCCAGCGGTTTAGGGACAGGGGGACCCGGCGAGCAGTACTTC	CASGLGTGGPGEQYF
TRBD2	-	13	TRBV5-6	TRBJ2-7	TGTGCCAGCAGCTTGGGGGGGGGCTACGAGCAGTACTTC	CASSLGGGYEQYF
TRBD2	-	15	TRBV7-2	TRBJ2-3	TGTGCCAGCAGCACCGGGACTAGCGGCGCACGAACGCAGTATTTT	CASSTGTSGARTQYF
-	-	14	TRBV7-2	TRBJ1-1	TGTGCCAGCAGCGTCGATCGGAGGTACACTGAAGCTTTCTTT	CASSVDRRYTEAFF
TRBD1	-	15	TRBV5-4	TRBJ1-2	TGTGCCAGCAGATCCGGGACAGGGGGAATCTATGGCTACACCTTC	CASRSGTGGIYGYTF
-	once	14	TRBV10-2	TRBJ1-5	TGCGCCAGCAGTGAGCCCGGGAACAATCAGCCCCAGCATTTT	CASSEPGNNQPQHF
TRBD2	-	17	TRBV7-2	TRBJ2-7	TGTGCCAGCAGCTTAGCGGCACTAGCGGGAGGTGACTACGAGCAGTACTTC	CASSLAALAGGDYEQYF
-	-	17	TRBV19	TRBJ2-7	TGTGCCAGTAGTATAGGACGCGGCGGGATGGGGCCCTACGAGCAGTACTTC	CASSIGRGGMGPYEQYF
-	few	13	TRBV19	TRBJ2-3	TGTGCCAGTAGTATACAGGGCGTAGATACGCAGTATTTT	CASSIQGVDTQYF
-	-	13	TRBV6-6	TRBJ2-7	TGTGCCAGCAGTTGGTCTAGCAAGGTCGAGCAGTACTTC	CASSWSSKVEQYF
-	-	13	TRBV7-2	TRBJ1-1	TGTGCCAGCAGCCCACAGGGTAGCACTGAAGCTTTCTTT	CASSPQGSTEAFF
-	-	16	TRBV18	TRBJ2-1	TGTGCCAGCTCGCCTGCTGAGGTTTATGATAGCAATGAGCAGTTCTTC	CASSPAEVYDSNEQFF
-	-	13	TRBV6-1	TRBJ1-5	TGTGCCAGCGGAGCAGCGTACAATCAGCCCCAGCATTTT	CASGAAYNQPQHF
TRBD1	-	14	TRBV11-2	TRBJ2-5	TGTGCCAGCAGCTATACAGGGGGCGCAGAGACCCAGTACTTC	CASSYTGGAETQYF
TRBD1	-	13	TRBV5-5	TRBJ2-1	TGTGCCAGCAGCCTGGACAGGGCTAATGAGCAGTTCTTC	CASSLDRANEQFF
TRBD1	-	13	TRBV29-1	TRBJ1-1	TGCAGCGTTCAGACAGGGGGAGAAACTGAAGCTTTCTTT	CSVQTGGETEAFF
-	few	13	TRBV9	TRBJ2-1	TGTGCCAGCAGCGGGTTACAGGGAAATGAGCAGTTCTTC	CASSGLQGNEQFF
TRBD1	-	15	TRBV7-2	TRBJ1-2	TGTGCCAGCAGCCCCCACCAACAGGGGGCGGGAGGCTACACCTTC	CASSPHQQGAGGYTF
-	few	11	TRBV30	TRBJ1-1	TGTGCCTGGAGAGCGGACGGTGAAGCTTTCTTT	CAWRADGEAFF
TRBD1	-	16	TRBV2	TRBJ1-1	TGTGCCAGCAGTGAGACAGGGGCAGATATGAACACTGAAGCTTTCTTT	CASSETGADMNTEAFF
-	-	14	TRBV25-1	TRBJ2-1	TGTGCCAGCAGTGAATTGAGGGAGGTGAATGAGCAGTTCTTC	CASSELREVNEQFF
-	-	14	TRBV4-2	TRBJ2-5	TGTGCCAGCTCTCCGGGACTCTCTGGGGAGACCCAGTACTTC	CASSPGLSGETQYF
-	-	11	TRBV30	TRBJ2-3	TGTGCCTGGACTAACGCAGATACGCAGTATTTT	CAWTNADTQYF
-	-	14	TRBV14	TRBJ1-2	TGTGCCAGCAGCCAAGATGAGAGCCTCTATGGCTACACCTTC	CASSQDESLYGYTF
TRBD1	-	15	TRBV5-1	TRBJ2-1	TGCGCCAGCAGCTCGGACAGGGCCGCGGTCGATGAGCAGTTCTTC	CASSSDRAAVDEQFF
-	-	15	TRBV28	TRBJ1-5	TGTGCCAGCAGTTTAGTAGGGGTAGGCAATCAGCCCCAGCATTTT	CASSLVGVGNQPQHF
TRBD2	once	16	TRBV18	TRBJ2-3	TGTGCCAGCTCAGCCGGGACTAGCGGGGGAGCGGATACGCAGTATTTT	CASSAGTSGGADTQYF
-	-	16	TRBV12-1	TRBJ1-2	TGTGCCAGCAGACCCACACTGACAGGGGATCACTATGGCTACACCTTC	CASRPTLTGDHYGYTF
-	-	12	TRBV9	TRBJ2-5	TGTGCCAGCAGCGTAGAGGAGGAGACCCAGTACTTC	CASSVEEETQYF